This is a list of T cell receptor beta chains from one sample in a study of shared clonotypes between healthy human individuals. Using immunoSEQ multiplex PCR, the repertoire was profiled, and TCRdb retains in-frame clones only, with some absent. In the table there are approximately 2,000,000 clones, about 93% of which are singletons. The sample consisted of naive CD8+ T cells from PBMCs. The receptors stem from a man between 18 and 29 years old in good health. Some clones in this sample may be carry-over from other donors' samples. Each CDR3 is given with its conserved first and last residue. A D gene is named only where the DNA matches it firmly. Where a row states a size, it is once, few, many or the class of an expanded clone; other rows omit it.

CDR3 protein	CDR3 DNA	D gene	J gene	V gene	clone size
CASRDSYEQYF	TGCGCCAGCAGAGACAGCTACGAGCAGTACTTC	.	TRBJ2-7	TRBV5-1	.
CASSQDWPGDYEQYF	TGTGCCAGCAGCCAAGATTGGCCAGGGGACTACGAGCAGTACTTC	.	TRBJ2-7	TRBV4-2	.
CASSHYPQGMGSYEQYF	TGTGCCAGCAGCCACTATCCACAGGGGATGGGCTCCTACGAGCAGTACTTC	TRBD1	TRBJ2-7	TRBV27	.
CASSVVVESNEQFF	TGTGCCAGCAGCGTAGTGGTCGAAAGCAATGAGCAGTTCTTC	.	TRBJ2-1	TRBV9	.
CASSLTRGYRGELFF	TGTGCCAGCAGTTTAACCAGGGGGTATAGGGGGGAGCTGTTTTTT	TRBD1	TRBJ2-2	TRBV28	.
CASSGPLRETANTEAFF	TGTGCCAGCAGCGGACCGCTTCGTGAAACAGCGAACACTGAAGCTTTCTTT	.	TRBJ1-1	TRBV5-6	.
CASLRVGVEKLFF	TGTGCCAGTCTTAGGGTTGGGGTGGAAAAACTGTTTTTT	.	TRBJ1-4	TRBV11-2	.
CASSLGPPGTDYEQYF	TGCGCCAGCAGCTTGGGGCCCCCCGGGACGGACTACGAGCAGTACTTC	.	TRBJ2-7	TRBV5-1	.
CASSPRGDPEQYF	TGTGCCAGCAGCCCTAGGGGCGACCCCGAGCAGTACTTC	.	TRBJ2-7	TRBV9	.
CASSPYRGENTEAFF	TGTGCCAGCAGCCCCTACAGGGGCGAGAACACTGAAGCTTTCTTT	TRBD1	TRBJ1-1	TRBV5-4	.
CASSSRLAPGGGYTF	TGTGCCAGCAGCTCGAGACTGGCCCCGGGGGGTGGCTACACCTTC	.	TRBJ1-2	TRBV13	.
CASSPLYRGGSTYEQYF	TGTGCCAGCAGTCCCCTGTACAGGGGGGGTTCTACCTACGAGCAGTACTTC	.	TRBJ2-7	TRBV27	.
CASSPNLAVTYGYTF	TGTGCCAGCAGCCCCAATCTCGCGGTTACCTATGGCTACACCTTC	.	TRBJ1-2	TRBV6-5	.
CASSPRDSAYEQYF	TGTGCCAGCAGCCCCCGGGACTCAGCCTACGAGCAGTACTTC	.	TRBJ2-7	TRBV28	.
CATQGNTIYF	TGTGCCACCCAGGGAAACACCATATATTTT	.	TRBJ1-3	TRBV25-1	.
CASSLAPSGRASTGELFF	TGTGCCAGCAGCTTAGCACCTAGCGGGAGGGCTAGCACCGGGGAGCTGTTTTTT	TRBD2	TRBJ2-2	TRBV7-7	.
CASSADRGGGNTIYF	TGTGCCAGCAGCGCCGACAGGGGTGGAGGAAACACCATATATTTT	TRBD1	TRBJ1-3	TRBV7-9	.
CASSAAHLAKNIQYF	TGTGCCAGCAGCGCCGCACACCTAGCCAAAAACATTCAGTACTTC	.	TRBJ2-4	TRBV5-8	.
CASSFPRLAGDYNEQFF	TGTGCCAGCAGCTTTCCCAGACTAGCGGGGGATTACAATGAGCAGTTCTTC	TRBD2	TRBJ2-1	TRBV7-9	.
CASSPGLADYAGETQYF	TGTGCCAGCAGCCCGGGACTAGCGGACTACGCTGGAGAGACCCAGTACTTC	TRBD2	TRBJ2-5	TRBV5-4	.
CASSQDLGQGLGDTQYF	TGTGCCAGCAGCCAAGACCTGGGACAGGGATTGGGAGATACGCAGTATTTT	TRBD1	TRBJ2-3	TRBV4-2	.
CATSRVVETDTQYF	TGTGCCACCAGCAGAGTCGTCGAGACAGATACGCAGTATTTT	.	TRBJ2-3	TRBV15	.
CAVWSPTGELFF	TGTGCCGTATGGAGCCCTACCGGGGAGCTGTTTTTT	.	TRBJ2-2	TRBV19	.
CSVRQAGVGYF	TGCAGCGTTCGGCAGGCAGGGGTGGGGTACTTC	.	TRBJ2-7	TRBV29-1	.
CASSLENWTGEKLFF	TGTGCCAGCAGTTTGGAGAATTGGACGGGGGAAAAACTGTTTTTT	.	TRBJ1-4	TRBV28	.
CSVRTGHHEQYF	TGCAGCGTACGGACAGGTCACCACGAGCAGTACTTC	TRBD1	TRBJ2-7	TRBV29-1	.
CATSRAPNEKLFF	TGTGCCACCAGCAGGGCCCCGAATGAAAAACTGTTTTTT	.	TRBJ1-4	TRBV15	.
CASSPRTSADNEQFF	TGTGCCAGCAGTCCCCGGACTAGCGCTGACAATGAGCAGTTCTTC	TRBD2	TRBJ2-1	TRBV28	.
CASSSGLGGESSYEQYF	TGTGCCAGCAGCTCCGGACTAGGAGGGGAAAGCTCCTACGAGCAGTACTTC	TRBD2	TRBJ2-7	TRBV13	.
CASSLTDDYGYTF	TGTGCCAGCAGCTTAACCGACGACTATGGCTACACCTTC	.	TRBJ1-2	TRBV7-8	.
CSAYPARYQETQYF	TGCAGCGCCTACCCTGCCAGATACCAAGAGACCCAGTACTTC	.	TRBJ2-5	TRBV29-1	.
CASSNRDRGLYNTDTQYF	TGTGCCAGCAGCAACCGGGACAGGGGGCTGTATAACACAGATACGCAGTATTTT	TRBD1	TRBJ2-3	TRBV28	.
CASSERGGYEQFF	TGTGCCAGCAGCGAGAGGGGGGGCTATGAGCAGTTCTTC	.	TRBJ2-1	TRBV7-9	.
CASSLAPGGMHEQYF	TGTGCCAGCAGCTTAGCTCCGGGAGGGATGCACGAGCAGTACTTC	TRBD2	TRBJ2-7	TRBV7-2	.
CASSLPGQTYEQYF	TGTGCCAGCAGCTTACCTGGACAAACCTACGAGCAGTACTTC	.	TRBJ2-7	TRBV7-8	.
CASSQEDSGTSHEGF	TGCGCCAGCAGCCAAGAAGACTCCGGGACATCCCACGAGGGCTTC	.	TRBJ2-7	TRBV4-1	once
CASSFYGTGLTDTQYF	TGTGCCAGCAGTTTTTACGGGACAGGGCTCACAGATACGCAGTATTTT	TRBD1	TRBJ2-3	TRBV28	.
CASSQVTARYEAFF	TGCGCCAGCAGCCAAGTGACGGCCCGATATGAAGCTTTCTTT	.	TRBJ1-1	TRBV4-1	once
CASSPERDSYEQYF	TGTGCCAGCAGCCCTGAGCGGGACTCCTACGAGCAGTACTTC	TRBD2	TRBJ2-7	TRBV7-9	.
CASSSSYRLAGFGRETQYF	TGTGCCAGCAGCTCCAGTTATCGCCTAGCGGGCTTCGGTAGGGAGACCCAGTACTTC	TRBD2	TRBJ2-5	TRBV7-9	.
CASSFTVNEQFF	TGTGCCAGCAGCTTCACGGTAAATGAGCAGTTCTTC	.	TRBJ2-1	TRBV7-9	.
CASNGRELNTEAFF	TGTGCCAGCAATGGTAGGGAGCTTAACACTGAAGCTTTCTTT	.	TRBJ1-1	TRBV2	.
CASSLLAICLAKNIQYF	TGTGCCAGCAGTTTACTTGCGATCTGTCTAGCCAAAAACATTCAGTACTTC	.	TRBJ2-4	TRBV27	.
CASSFAPGQGYEQYF	TGTGCCAGCAGCTTCGCCCCTGGCCAGGGCTACGAGCAGTACTTC	.	TRBJ2-7	TRBV11-2	.
CATSRDRELEPGGYTF	TGTGCCACCAGCAGAGATCGGGAGCTAGAGCCCGGAGGCTACACCTTC	.	TRBJ1-2	TRBV15	few
CASSSKGSTDTEAFF	TGCGCCAGCAGCTCCAAGGGGTCAACGGACACTGAAGCTTTCTTT	.	TRBJ1-1	TRBV5-1	.
CASSDPRRGGGGYTF	TGTGCCAGCAGTGACCCTCGCAGGGGAGGAGGCGGCTACACCTTC	.	TRBJ1-2	TRBV2	.